One and the same sample provided the 29 T cell receptor beta chains below, sequenced in a study of cytomegalovirus exposure and HLA in healthy donors. Vbeta (60) and Jbeta (13) primers were used in the PCR. Assay: immunoSEQ multiplex PCR; the TCRdb copy retains only in-frame clones and omits some. The data contain about 170,000 clones, 77% of them seen just once; the ten biggest clones take up approximately 1.5%. The sequenced material came from PBMCs. These receptors originate from a woman in her 30s in good health and CMV-seropositive.

This clone was seen only once. One end of the junction varies from germline; a read error may be responsible. The rearrangement joins TRBV5-1 to TRBJ2-1, with 9 bases lining up with TRBD2. CDR1 and CDR2 (germline): SGHRS, YFSETQ. The CDR3 loop spans 15 amino acids. The CDR3 region has the DNA TGCGCCAGCAGCGGGGCGGGAGGGCCCTCAAATGGGCAGTTCTTC. It specifies CASSGAGGPSNGQFF.

This clone has just a few counts. The chain's CDR3 is CATGDGNAYEQYF. In DNA form, the CDR3 reads TGTGCCACTGGAGACGGAAACGCCTACGAGCAGTACTTC. This chain joins TRBV15 and TRBJ2-7; no firm D call. Trimming cost V 9 bases and J 2 bases, with 14 bases left between them. The CDR3 contains 13 residues. In germline, CDR1 is LNHNV, CDR2 YYDKDF (reference sequence).

V gene TRBV28 combines with J gene TRBJ1-2, with D possibly TRBD1 on 6 matching bases. The CDR3 has 13 amino acids. Per germline, CDR1 MDHEN and CDR2 SYDVKM. Trimming removed 7 bases at V and 4 bases at J, with 13 bases between. The CDR3 region has the DNA TGTGCCAGCACCAGAGGACAGTTCTATGGCTACACCTTC. It codes for CASTRGQFYGYTF.

The chain couples TRBV4-2 to TRBJ1-2, with 9 bases aligning to TRBD1. V dropped 0 bases and J dropped 3; count of bases not matched to a gene: 14. This CDR3 has 19 residues. CDR1 and CDR2 from the germline V gene are LGHNA and YNFKEQ. The CDR3 sequence is CASSQDSGQGYGGHYGYTF. CDR3 DNA sequence: TGTGCCAGCAGCCAAGATTCGGGACAGGGCTACGGAGGACACTATGGCTACACCTTC.

The chain recombines TRBV7-2 with TRBJ2-5; 8 nucleotides line up with TRBD2. V was pared by 3 bases and J by 4 bases, with 7 bases of the junction left unmatched. The germline gives CDR1 SGHTA, CDR2 FQGNSA. The CDR3 is 15 residues long. The DNA of the CDR3 is TGTGCCAGCAGCTTTTTGGGACTAGTCGGAGAGACCCAGTACTTC. Translation gives CASSFLGLVGETQYF. Based on the CDR3 plus reference TRBV7-2 and TRBJ2-5, the full variable domain is GAGVSQSPSNKVTEKGKDVELRCDPISGHTALYWYRQSLGQGLEFLIYFQGNSAPDKSGLPSDRFSAERTGGSVSTLTIQRTQQEDSAVYLCASSFLGLVGETQYFGPGTRLLVL.

This clone was seen only once. The CDR3 sequence: CATIDRVTSYEQYF. In nucleotides, the CDR3 is TGTGCCACCATTGACAGGGTGACCTCCTACGAGCAGTACTTC. V is TRBV28 and J is TRBJ2-7; 7 nucleotides agree with TRBD1. The CDR3 contains 14 residues. Trimming took 10 bases from V and 0 from J; bases not matched to a gene: 9. CDR1 and CDR2 (germline): MDHEN, SYDVKM.

The chain links TRBV15 to TRBJ1-2; a possible D gene is TRBD1 (6 bases). Germline loops: CDR1 LNHNV, CDR2 YYDKDF (reference sequence). V lost 10 bases and J lost 4, with 16 bases in between. CDR3 size: 13 residues. The CDR3 DNA reads as TGTGCCATCCGGCACAGGGATTTCTATGGCTACACCTTC. It codes for CAIRHRDFYGYTF.

The rearrangement joins TRBV30 to TRBJ1-5; D remains unclear. The CDR3 runs to 13 residues. V was shortened by 4 bases and J by 9 bases, with 16 bases between the two germline ends. Germline CDR1 GTSNPN, CDR2 SVGIG (reference sequence). The CDR3: CAWNRGRSGPQHF. CDR3 in DNA: TGTGCCTGGAACCGGGGTCGATCCGGGCCCCAGCATTTT.

The chain recombines TRBV2 with TRBJ1-4; 8 nucleotides align to TRBD1. The junction had 12 bases not matched to a gene; V was cut back by 2 bases and J by 7 bases. Germline CDR1 and CDR2: SNHLY and FYNNEI. This CDR3 is built from 17 residues. CDR3 bases: TGTGCCAGCAGTGAACTAGGACAGGGATCAGGAAGTGAAAAACTGTTTTTT. Translated: CASSELGQGSGSEKLFF.

The chain links TRBV29-1 to TRBJ2-7; unclear D gene. Germline loops: CDR1 SQVTM, CDR2 ANQGSEA. Deletions cut 7 bases from V and 4 bases from J, with 14 bases between. The CDR3 length is 12 residues. This CDR3 reads CSAWARDYEQYF. The CDR3 region has the DNA TGCAGCGCTTGGGCCAGAGATTACGAGCAGTACTTC.

The V gene is TRBV5-6, the J gene TRBJ2-5, with 12 bases lining up with TRBD1. CDR1 and CDR2 (germline): SGHDT, YYEEEE. The V gene end was trimmed by 3 bases and the J gene end by 1 base; junction bases not matched to a gene: 7. The CDR3 contains 17 residues. CDR3 DNA: TGTGCCAGCAGCTCGGGACAGGGGGCGGCCCCCCAAGAGACCCAGTACTTC. Its translation: CASSSGQGAAPQETQYF. The whole variable domain, filled in from reference TRBV5-6 and TRBJ2-5, reads DAGVTQSPTHLIKTRGQQVTLRCSPKSGHDTVSWYQQALGQGPQFIFQYYEEEERQRGNFPDRFSGHQFPNYSSELNVNALLLGDSALYLCASSSGQGAAPQETQYFGPGTRLLVL.

This clone was counted only a few times. The chain recombines TRBV5-3 with TRBJ2-3; 9 positions match TRBD2. TRBV5-3 is an ORF for which the function is uncertain. With V trimmed by 3 bases and J by 4 bases, 6 bases remained unmatched. The CDR3 has 15 amino acids. The CDR3 DNA is TGTGCCAGAAGCTCTGAGCGGGAGGAGGCAGATACGCAGTATTTT. Encoded protein: CARSSEREEADTQYF.

The chain combines TRBV28 with TRBJ2-5; the D is unclear. The V end lost 3 bases, the J end lost 4 bases, and 15 bases lay between the germline ends. The V gene's germline CDR1 is MDHEN and CDR2 SYDVKM. This CDR3 has 15 residues. CDR3 nucleotide sequence: TGTGCCAGCAGTTTGATGTTACTTCTAGGAGAGACCCAGTACTTC. Protein sequence: CASSLMLLLGETQYF.

The chain is built from TRBV9 and TRBJ1-5; D gene uncertain. The CDR3 is 14 amino acids. Trimming removed 3 bases at V and 4 bases at J, with 11 bases between. Germline-derived CDR1 and CDR2 are SGDLS and YYNGEE. The DNA for the CDR3 is TGTGCCAGCAGCGAGACCGGGAGGAATCAGCCCCAGCATTTT. Translation gives CASSETGRNQPQHF.

The J gene is TRBJ2-2, the V gene TRBV4-2; the D gene is possibly TRBD2 (5 bases). Germline CDR1 reads LGHNA; CDR2 reads YNFKEQ. This CDR3 contains 19 residues. The V end lost 0 bases, the J end lost 5 bases, and 22 bases lay between the germline ends. CDR3 sequence: CASSQDRLVEGLATGELFF. The CDR3 nucleotides are TGTGCCAGCAGCCAAGATCGGCTTGTAGAAGGGCTAGCTACCGGGGAGCTGTTTTTT.

This clone has only a few counts. J is TRBJ1-3 and V is TRBV4-3, with 7 bases that match TRBD1. The CDR3 totals 15 residues. Germline V gene data show CDR1 as LGHNA and CDR2 as YSLEER. V lost 5 bases and J lost 1; bases outside the gene matches: 5. The CDR3 coding sequence is TGCGCCAGCAGCGCCCGGGACAGTTCTGGAAACACCATATATTTT. Encoded protein: CASSARDSSGNTIYF.

This chain links TRBV18 with TRBJ1-5; D is possibly TRBD1 (6 bases). V was pared by 3 bases and J by 1 base, with 13 bases between. The CDR3 sequence is 16 residues long. Per the germline V gene, CDR1 is KGHSH and CDR2 is LQKENI. CDR3 DNA: TGTGCCAGCTCACCGACTACAGGGAAGAGCAATCAGCCCCAGCATTTT. It encodes CASSPTTGKSNQPQHF.

This clone has just a few counts. The chain carries TRBV5-1 and TRBJ1-2; D may be TRBD1 (6 bases). The V end was cut by 3 bases, the J end by 6 bases, with 18 bases between. The germline gives CDR1 SGHRS, CDR2 YFSETQ. CDR3 length equals 15 residues. This CDR3 reads CASSSVGGFVDGYTF. CDR3 in DNA: TGCGCCAGCAGCTCAGTAGGGGGATTTGTCGATGGCTACACCTTC.

J is TRBJ1-1 and V is TRBV30; the D gene is possibly TRBD1 (5 bases). Germline V lookup: CDR1 GTSNPN, CDR2 SVGIG (reference sequence). V was cut by 3 bases and J by 3 bases, with 14 bases left in between. The CDR3 consists of 14 residues. This chain's CDR3 is CAWRIGGGDTEAFF. DNA for the CDR3: TGTGCCTGGAGAATCGGGGGAGGGGACACTGAAGCTTTCTTT.

The chain uses TRBV15 and TRBJ1-1; no clear D gene. Germline lookup yields CDR1 LNHNV and CDR2 YYDKDF (reference sequence). The CDR3 has 12 residues. V lost 1 base and J lost 11, with 11 bases in between. In nucleotides, the CDR3 is TGTGCCACCAGCAGAGGGTCGGGGAAGGCTTTCTTT. Its translation: CATSRGSGKAFF.

In DNA, the CDR3 is TGTGCCAGCAGGTTTCTCGAGCAGTACTTC. Translated, it gives CASRFLEQYF. The chain links TRBV7-3 to TRBJ2-7, with D uncertain. Germline V gives CDR1 SGHTA, CDR2 FQGTGA. Trimming took off 6 bases at V and 6 bases at J, with 6 bases between the two ends. This CDR3 region has 10 residues.

This clone is a singleton in its sample. V gene TRBV11-1 combines with J gene TRBJ1-2, with 7 bases lining up with TRBD1. In germline, CDR1 is SGHAT, CDR2 FQDESV (reference sequence). V dropped 0 bases and J dropped 2; count of bases not matched to a gene: 0. The CDR3 loop spans 14 amino acids. CDR3 residues: CASSLAGQNYGYTF. In DNA, the CDR3 is TGTGCCAGCAGCTTAGCGGGACAGAACTATGGCTACACCTTC.

The J gene is TRBJ1-5, the V gene TRBV4-3; the D gene is possibly TRBD1 (6 bases). V gave up 2 bases and J gave up 4 bases, with 9 bases separating them. Germline V CDR1 and CDR2: LGHNA, YSLEER. The length of the CDR3 is 14 residues. The CDR3 reads CASSQSDRNQPQHF. The CDR3 bases are TGCGCCAGCAGCCAAAGTGACAGGAATCAGCCCCAGCATTTT.

This clone showed up just once. J is TRBJ2-3 and V is TRBV2; 15 bases line up with TRBD2. V gave up 5 bases and J gave up 3 bases; unmatched junction bases: 9. The CDR3 sequence is 18 residues long. The germline CDR1 and CDR2 sequences are SNHLY and FYNNEI. The CDR3 is CASSRGLAGGPVTDTQYF. The CDR3 nucleotides read TGTGCCAGCAGTCGCGGACTAGCGGGAGGGCCGGTGACAGATACGCAGTATTTT.

This chain links TRBV6-6 with TRBJ2-3, with 9 nucleotides matching TRBD2. The V gene end was trimmed by 0 bases and the J gene end by 10 bases; junction bases not matched to a gene: 5. Germline CDR1 is MNHNY and CDR2 is SVGAGI (reference sequence). The CDR3 is 14 amino acids. The CDR3 sequence is CASSYSMAGGPQYF. The CDR3 region has the DNA TGTGCCAGCAGTTACTCGATGGCGGGAGGGCCGCAGTATTTT.

V is TRBV4-1 and J is TRBJ2-2, with D maybe TRBD1 (5 bases). The CDR3 loop spans 15 amino acids. V was pared by 1 base and J by 6 bases, with 12 bases between. CDR1 and CDR2 from the germline V gene are MGHRA and YSYEKL. The CDR3 coding sequence is TGCGCCAGCAGCCAAGTTTATCCAGGGCCCGGGGAGCTGTTTTTT. As protein: CASSQVYPGPGELFF.

V is TRBV2 and J is TRBJ2-3; tentatively, D is TRBD2 (6 bases). The CDR3 extends over 17 amino acids. Germline values: CDR1 SNHLY, CDR2 FYNNEI. Trimming cost V 6 bases and J 3 bases, with 22 bases left between them. This CDR3 is CASRLGSLNRWTDTQYF. The CDR3, as DNA: TGTGCCAGCAGACTCGGGAGTCTCAACCGGTGGACAGATACGCAGTATTTT.

The rearrangement links TRBV14 to TRBJ2-1, with D hard to call. CDR3 length: 13 residues. Trimming stripped 6 bases from V and 3 bases from J, with 9 bases between. CDR1 SGHDN and CDR2 FVKESK come from the germline V gene. The CDR3 DNA is TGTGCCAGCAGTCTCATGAGCTACAATGAGCAGTTCTTC. As protein: CASSLMSYNEQFF.

The rearrangement uses TRBV7-8 and TRBJ1-2; D is possibly TRBD1 (6 bases). Trimming cost V 1 base and J 5 bases, with 17 bases left between them. The germline CDR1 and CDR2 sequences are SGHVS and FQNEAQ. The CDR3 is 16 residues long. The CDR3 sequence: CASSLVGGAQGYGYTF. The DNA for the CDR3 is TGTGCCAGCAGCTTAGTAGGGGGGGCGCAAGGTTATGGCTACACCTTC.